This TCR beta chain was found in a study of shared clonotypes between healthy human individuals (dated by TCRdb to about 2020). At the level of the whole study: A couple of women and a few men aged 18 to 49 years were included in the cohort. The study deeply sequenced blood TCR repertoires of five healthy adults to estimate repertoire size and the extent of clonotype sharing between individuals. To increase sequencing depth and limit assay-specific biases, different laboratories used diverse techniques to prepare libraries and sequence TCR repertoires. Each donor's leukapheresis produced roughly between roughly 0.94 and 9.5 billion PBMCs. For each donor, three plates each were used for CD4 naive and CD4 memory, two plates were used for CD8 naive, and one plate was used for CD8 memory.

Using the deep immunoSEQ assay, TCR CDR3 regions were amplified from genomic DNA by multiplex PCR. Extracted genomic DNA from each cell subset was distributed evenly across all wells of several immunoSEQ 96-well plates, and each plate was treated as a replicate. For sorted subsets, each replicate PCR was loaded with roughly 0.2 ug genomic DNA, equivalent to approximately 33,000 T cell genomes. Purified libraries were quantified with a Qubit 3.0 fluorometer, sized on a Bioanalyzer 2100, and re-quantified with the KAPA Library Quantification kit. Every immunoSEQ 96-well plate was sequenced on a separate single-read 150-cycle Illumina NextSeq 550 flow cell. Per the source publication's procedure: The immunoSEQ output contained only junctional sequences without quality scores, so filtering could not match that applied to full-length reads. Sequences were annotated with PyIR, a Python wrapper for IgBLAST v1.9, and V/J genes and CDR3 were assigned using IMGT germline references. Any read was removed if the V/J assignment was weak (E-value above 1e-6), the CDR3 was missing, or the read contained stop codons, out-of-frame junctions, or ambiguous translated residues. V3J clonotypes were defined by identical inferred V gene, J gene, and CDR3 amino acid sequence. Percentage overlap between repertoires was computed as shared unique clonotypes divided by the size of the smaller repertoire. Repertoire richness was assessed with RTK rarefaction, the Chao1 estimator, and Recon v2.1 estimates of unobserved clonotypes. Generation probabilities were computed with OLGA for all TCRbeta clonotypes obtained by the gDNA method from several donors. TCRdb obtained this table from immuneACCESS and retained in-frame rearrangements with V and J assigned. These tables miss some clones; where compared with another copy, unresolved V genes account for less than half of the shortfall, and the remainder is unexplained. That table gives V, J and clone size, and the DNA gave D and trimming. The sample table holds about 670,000 clones, of which about two thirds were seen once. Approximately 1.8% of the sample rests with the top ten.

Results and caveats for the whole study, not just this receptor: Only blood was sampled, and tissue TCR repertoires likely differ from those in blood. The small number of donors limited the genetic and exposure-history diversity represented. Based on pairwise subsampling, the degree of clonotype sharing among donors was expected to be affected by sequencing depth. Rarefaction of sorted-subset datasets indicated incomplete sequencing despite the large sequencing depth. Naive subsets generally had larger estimated clonotype richness than memory subsets. Clonotypes shared by all four sorted-subset donors showed higher generation probabilities than non-shared clonotypes. When a few donors were compared, the shared fraction of clonotypes was about 5.4% for naive CD4, less than 4% for naive CD8, about 2.4% for memory CD4, and around 0.4% for memory CD8.

In its sample, this clone was seen a few times. The clone's antigen remains unknown. Qualities for individual bases were not recorded, and no much larger clone is one base off. Healthy HIV-negative adults with no recently reported acute infections or vaccinations were included as donors. Only Caucasian adults living in Nashville, Tennessee, USA were represented among the donors. Magnetic negative selection was used to enrich CD4+ T cells, after which naive cells were positively selected on CD45RA and the negative fraction became the memory subset. Blood was collected by leukapheresis, and PBMCs were isolated by Ficoll-Histopaque density gradient centrifugation and then cryopreserved in liquid nitrogen vapor phase. Analytical flow cytometry was used to check the purity and quantity of each magnetically sorted T cell population. Genomic DNA was isolated from each sorted fraction and quantified by UV absorbance on a Nanodrop 2000c.

From the germline V gene, CDR1 is MNHEY and CDR2 is SVGAGI. V is shortened by 3 bases, J by 2 bases, and the region joining them spans 10 bases. Measured from the cysteine to the phenylalanine, the CDR3 is 14 residues long. The read is trimmed to its CDR3 DNA, 42 bases read in frame from base 1. Material for sequencing was memory CD4+ T cells sorted from blood. The intended sense of this specimen's cell subset or site label: CD45RA-negative fraction. The chain was built from TRBV6-5 and TRBJ2-5; matching of 6 bases hints at TRBD2 as the D gene. The clonotype comes from a woman in her thirties in good health. The nucleotide sequence reads TGTGCCAGCAGTTATCGGGACTTTCAAGAGACCCAGTACTTC. Its translation is CASSYRDFQETQYF.